This T cell receptor beta chain appears in the sequencing data of a study of cytomegalovirus exposure and HLA in healthy donors (dated by TCRdb to between 2016 and 2019). About the investigation overall: An earlier analysis of approximately 590 of the donors reported about 250 Gb of sequence data and around 120 million unique TCR beta sequences from 150 million to 200 million T cells. An early release that covered 640 HLA-typed donors contained approximately 300 gigabases of sequencing data and some 87 million unique TCR sequences. Roughly five DR-DQ haplotypes were handled as single units for association and clustering, since linkage in the cohort was strong. Typing coverage varied by locus: 629-630 donors for A, B, C, DRB1 and DQB1; under 550 for DQA1; more than 600 for DPA1; fewer than 480 for DPB1. A later genetic analysis took genome-wide SNP genotypes for about 55% of the 666 donors and used that subset as a discovery cohort. Besides the first cohort of 666 subjects, a separate validation cohort made up of some 110 different subjects was used. The study aimed to test whether signatures of past pathogen exposure could be identified by cataloging public T cell receptors. The T cell repertoires of 550 to 850 subjects were profiled by immunosequencing and related to cytomegalovirus serostatus. All discovery cohort repertoires had been generated on a single sequencing platform. Rather than drawing on any new phenotypic data, the later analysis identified candidate immune exposures from TCR beta sequences and the way those sequences occurred across donors. In a later analysis, previously published TCR beta repertoires from roughly 710 donors were re-analyzed and high-resolution HLA genotyping was added so that TCR occurrence patterns could be studied. An earlier analysis of some 500 of the donors used high-throughput TCR beta sequencing to judge whether each TCR beta V gene segment behaved as functional or pseudogenic. Across 398 genotyped donors of the cohort, an average of roughly 200,000 unique TCR beta nucleotide sequences per donor were sequenced, and 15% to 20% of those sequences were non-productive. High-throughput TCR immunosequencing, statistical association of individual TCRs with disease status, and machine learning were combined to predict cytomegalovirus infection status. Donor age, sex, ethnicity and CMV serostatus were compiled together with the repertoire data. Among the roughly 400 genotyped donors, around 81% belonged to the genetic ancestry cluster associated with self-reported Caucasian donors. HLA typing included class I and class II loci at four-digit resolution.

Based on the germline V gene (reference sequence), the CDR1 and CDR2 sequences are SGHNT and YYREEE. The CDR3 covers 14 residues, taking in both the cysteine and the phenylalanine. Only CDR3 DNA is held: 42 bases, read in frame from base 1. V is pruned by 4 bases and J by 1 base, leaving 3 bases of the junction without a gene match. The research as a whole found: A later analysis associated 15,000 or so TCR beta sequences with specific HLA alleles at a false discovery rate of 0.05. Because the 87-base-pair reads could not distinguish some IMGT-functional V segments, including TRBV6-2 and TRBV6-3, those segments were excluded. Roughly uniform sequencing depth across donors was assumed in presence/absence analyses, although this assumption may not hold. A later genetic analysis associated a missense DCLRE1C variant with V-gene and J-gene trimming of TCR beta chains, and an independent cohort replicated the association. A further reported finding was that TCR beta sequences accurately predicted the HLA-A and HLA-B alleles for most subjects in the first cohort. Compared with equally common non-associated chains, HLA-associated TCR beta chains in a later analysis were more clonally expanded and had lower generation probabilities. CMV serostatus was the only immune exposure information available for the cohort. In a later analysis, TCR association rates were found to vary across HLA loci, with the most associated TCRs seen for DRB1 alleles and the fewest for HLA-C alleles. Correlated functional status among segregating V segments might be attributable to linkage disequilibrium, but an unknown experimental factor could not be ruled out. Seventeen rarely observed V segments, including chromosome 9 orphons, were excluded from the earlier analysis of a few hundred of the donors because counts were too low. A group of highly shared sequence variants was considered likely to be a technical artifact of the sequencing pipeline. Assigning TCR associations to individual alleles was difficult when HLA alleles, especially DR and DQ, strongly co-occurred. Because HLA typing was missing for some donors at each locus, association tests included only the typed subset. Most TCR sequences were observed very rarely across donors, whereas some public TCRs were present in many individuals. Cytomegalovirus status was reported to be diagnosed by the classifier with high specificity and sensitivity in both the original and validation cohorts. According to the authors, the approach could potentially be generalized to other disease states and immunological phenotypes. Broadly in line with IMGT annotations, most TCR beta V segments showed up in productive rearrangements about 87% or about 30% of the time in an earlier analysis of approximately 600 of the donors. In vitro tests confirmed that a few of the cytomegalovirus-associated TCR beta chains recognize cytomegalovirus antigens. Only TCR beta chains were sequenced in this cohort, and the absence of alpha or paired-chain data limited detectable features. Several of the top co-occurrence clusters appeared to be linked to parvovirus B19, influenza, CMV and Epstein-Barr virus, according to a later analysis. The study listed approximately 160 TCR beta chains as associated with cytomegalovirus. According to a later analysis, most CMV-associated TCR beta chains appeared to be HLA-restricted, and the HLA associations seemed to be driven largely by CMV exposure. A later genetic analysis reported fewer N-insertions in productive TCRs among donors in an Asian-associated ancestry cluster than the roughly 700-donor mean.

The cohort was made up of approximately 670 healthy bone marrow donors. Cohort members were all nominally healthy when sampled, although unrecorded immune exposures were likely present. The donor was CMV seronegative and was included in the group of hundreds of seronegative cohort members. A peripheral blood sample was provided by each donor, and peripheral blood mononuclear cells were used for TCR beta sequencing. The Qiagen DNeasy Blood Extraction Kit was used to extract genomic DNA from the blood cell samples. To prepare the library, the immunoSEQ multiplex PCR assay was applied. For the multiplex PCR, a mixture combining 60 forward primers for TCR Vbeta segments and 13 reverse primers for TCR Jbeta segments was used. A multiplex PCR assay on genomic DNA amplified the CDR3 region of rearranged TCR beta genes. The Illumina HiSeq System was used to sequence the amplified TCR beta libraries as 87-base-pair reads. Per the authors' processing: Across the 500 to 750 repertoires, a later analysis counted 60 million to 90 million unique TCR beta chains, approximately 10 million of which were shared by at least two donors. Raw reads were error-corrected and collapsed into unique sequences by a nearest-neighbor algorithm in which closely related sequences were merged to remove PCR and sequencing errors. V, D and J gene segments were assigned by aligning CDR3 sequences to IMGT reference sequences. Each retained sequence needed at least a six-nucleotide match to both a V gene segment and a J gene segment. Rearrangements were called productive when the CDR3 lacked stop codons and stayed in frame with V and J; all others were non-productive. CDR3 was defined by IMGT convention, running from the second conserved V-encoded cysteine to the conserved J-encoded phenylalanine. The earlier analysis of approximately 590 of the donors excluded any sequence lacking an unambiguous match to a single V gene segment. An earlier analysis of a few hundred of the donors called V segments functional above 56.7% productive rearrangements and segregating when the between-donor standard deviation exceeded 5%. To diagnose cytomegalovirus status from the catalog of TCR beta chain sequences, a statistical classification framework was built. In a later analysis, TCR nucleotide sequences were compared against IMGT/GENE-DB human TR gene sequences so that V and J genes could be assigned. The TCRdist pipeline was used in a later analysis to assign CDR3 sequences and most-parsimonious VDJ recombination scenarios. A later analysis defined each TCR beta chain by its CDR3 amino acid sequence plus V-gene family, and excluded reads lacking a unique V-gene family. In a later analysis, around 650 highly shared, low-generation-probability nucleotide sequences were removed to address suspected cross-contamination and a sequencing artifact. In a later analysis, a clonal expansion index was calculated for each public chain from normalized within-repertoire ranks of inferred template counts. Generation probabilities in a later analysis came from a VDJ recombination model fitted to out-of-frame rearrangements, and those results were checked against IGoR. A later analysis scored TCR-TCR, TCR-HLA and TCR-CMV co-occurrence with hypergeometric tests, applying a repertoire-size bias correction to TCR pairs. A later analysis estimated false discovery rates by permuting HLA or CMV assignments 20 times. In a later analysis, co-occurring TCRs were grouped with DBSCAN, and TCRdist sequence similarity was added when clustering was performed within HLA-allele-positive subsets. Repertoires with fewer than 30,000 or more than 120,000 public chains were left out of co-occurrence clustering, as were a handful of repertoires with anomalous nucleotide sharing. Not all clones reach the TCRdb copy of this immuneACCESS table, which keeps in-frame sequences only. Checked studies attribute under half of the gap to unresolved V genes and leave the rest unexplained. Clonal size and the V and J genes are those of that table, whereas D and trimming came from the DNA. Counted in this sample were 100,000 to 150,000 clones; about 81% of them appeared once. The ten largest clonotypes hold approximately 1.1% of the sample.

Worth noting for this clone: Its antigen is currently not known. No per-base quality is available; no much larger clone lies one base away.

Recombination linked TRBV5-4 to TRBJ2-5, and 8 bases in between align with TRBD1. The source material was PBMCs. This clonotype originated in a woman between 25 and 40 years old in good health and CMV-seronegative. The encoded CDR3 is CASSAGQGQETQYF. The nucleotide sequence reads as follows: TGTGCCAGCAGCGCCGGACAGGGCCAAGAGACCCAGTACTTC. Reference TRBV5-4 and TRBJ2-5 proteins supply the regions before and after the CDR3; the full variable domain is: ETGVTQSPTHLIKTRGQQVTLRCSSQSGHNTVSWYQQALGQGPQFIFQYYREEENGRGNFPPRFSGLQFPNYSSELNVNALELDDSALYLCASSAGQGQETQYFGPGTRLLVL.